Listed here are 11 T cell receptor beta chains from one sample, sequenced in a study of shared clonotypes between healthy human individuals. Cells designated naive CD8 were CD45RO-negative and were positively selected for CCR7, with terminally differentiated effector memory CD45RA+ cells excluded. This table comes from immunoSEQ multiplex PCR, and its TCRdb copy is limited to in-frame clones, with some not included. The sample holds about 2.1 million clones, just over 90% seen once. The material sequenced was naive CD8+ T cells from PBMCs. The receptors stem from a man younger than 30 in good health. Some clones in this sample may be carry-over from other donors' samples.

The V call is TRBV5-1, the J call TRBJ2-7; D unclear. V was trimmed by 4 bases and J by 5 bases, leaving 22 bases between them. The CDR3 runs to 16 residues. From germline, CDR1 is SGHRS and CDR2 YFSETQ. The CDR3 here is CASSAAGDGPLDEQYF. In DNA form, the CDR3 reads TGCGCCAGCAGCGCCGCCGGTGACGGGCCGTTGGACGAGCAGTACTTC.

This clone has a single count. The V gene is TRBV29-1, the J gene TRBJ2-7; 7 positions agree with TRBD1. The CDR3 loop spans 11 amino acids. V was clipped by 7 bases and J by 1 base; unmatched bases: 1. CDR1 and CDR2 (germline): SQVTM, ANQGSEA. The CDR3 region has the DNA TGCAGCGGGGGACAGTCCTACGAGCAGTACTTC. The encoded protein is CSGGQSYEQYF.

CDR3 loop: CASSLSTSGYEQFF. For the CDR3, the DNA is TGTGCCAGCAGCTTATCTACTAGCGGATATGAGCAGTTCTTC. The V call is TRBV7-9, the J call TRBJ2-1; 8 bases fit TRBD2. Germline CDR1 and CDR2: SEHNR and FQNEAQ (reference sequence). CDR3 length equals 14 residues. V lost 2 bases and J lost 8; bases outside the gene matches: 5.

The chain joins TRBV10-3 to TRBJ2-6; no clear D gene. Germline CDR1 and CDR2: ENHRY and SYGVKD. Trimming removed 8 bases at V and 3 bases at J, with 8 bases between. CDR3 length: 13 amino acids. The CDR3 region has the DNA TGTGCCATCCGGTGGGATGGGGCCAACGTCCTGACTTTC. Encoded protein: CAIRWDGANVLTF.

The chain recombines TRBV7-3 with TRBJ1-1; 8 positions agree with TRBD1. Germline CDR1 is SGHTA and CDR2 is FQGTGA. CDR3 length: 16 residues. J lost 6 bases, V lost 1 base, and 10 bases had no gene match. The DNA of the CDR3 is TGTGCCAGCAGCTTAAATCCTCGACAGGGGTTATCTGAAGCTTTCTTT. This sequence encodes CASSLNPRQGLSEAFF.

This clone has just one count. This chain links TRBV27 with TRBJ2-4; D could derive from TRBD1 or TRBD2 (5 bases each). The length of the CDR3 is 15 residues. Germline CDR1 is MNHEY and CDR2 is SMNVEV (reference sequence). V gave up 8 bases and J gave up 0 bases, with 14 bases separating them. The CDR3 loop reads CASGPGTAAKNIQYF. CDR3 in DNA: TGTGCCAGCGGACCTGGGACCGCAGCCAAAAACATTCAGTACTTC.

J is TRBJ2-3 and V is TRBV6-5; D not resolved. The V gene lost 0 bases and the J gene lost 4 bases, with 8 bases spanning the gap. Germline-derived CDR1 and CDR2 are MNHEY and SVGAGI. The CDR3 consists of 14 residues. CDR3 sequence reads: CASSYSTPSDTQYF. CDR3 sequence (DNA): TGTGCCAGCAGTTACTCGACCCCTTCAGATACGCAGTATTTT.

This clone was detected only once. Other DNA sequences of this sample code for an identical CDR3. The chain joins TRBV19 to TRBJ2-7; D not certain. The CDR3 is made up of 12 amino acids. Between the trimmed V and J ends, which lost 3 bases and 3 bases, there was a span of 6 bases. Germline-derived CDR1 and CDR2 are LNHDA and SQIVND (reference sequence). The CDR3, as DNA: TGTGCCAGTAGTATTGGCGGCTACGAGCAGTACTTC. This sequence encodes CASSIGGYEQYF.

Remarks on this clone: Other DNA sequences in the sample encode the same CDR3. The chain has TRBV27 and TRBJ2-7; unclear D gene. The CDR3 runs to 13 residues. Germline CDR1 reads MNHEY; CDR2 reads SMNVEV (reference sequence). Deletions cut 6 bases from V and 2 bases from J, with 11 bases between. CDR3 in amino acids: CASSPGATYEQYF. The CDR3, as DNA: TGTGCCAGCAGCCCAGGAGCAACCTACGAGCAGTACTTC.

On this clone itself: Other DNA sequences in this sample translate to the same CDR3. J is TRBJ2-7 and V is TRBV5-4; D tentatively fits TRBD1 or TRBD2 (6 bases each). The CDR3 loop spans 14 amino acids. Trimming stripped 1 base from V and 2 bases from J, with 10 bases between. Looked up from germline, CDR1 is SGHNT and CDR2 is YYREEE (reference sequence). This chain's CDR3 is CASSLKGGPYEQYF. DNA of the CDR3: TGTGCCAGCAGCTTGAAAGGGGGGCCCTACGAGCAGTACTTC.

This chain uses TRBV5-4 with TRBJ2-1, with TRBD2 identical over 9 bases. CDR3 length: 16 residues. Germline CDR1 is SGHNT and CDR2 is YYREEE (reference sequence). With V trimmed by 2 bases and J by 7 bases, 10 bases remained unmatched. The CDR3 sequence is CASSLKREAMGNEQFF. The DNA of the CDR3 is TGTGCCAGCAGCTTAAAGCGGGAGGCCATGGGGAATGAGCAGTTCTTC. The full variable domain, its missing parts supplied by reference TRBV5-4 and TRBJ2-1, is ETGVTQSPTHLIKTRGQQVTLRCSSQSGHNTVSWYQQALGQGPQFIFQYYREEENGRGNFPPRFSGLQFPNYSSELNVNALELDDSALYLCASSLKREAMGNEQFFGPGTRLTVL.